Reported below is one TCR beta chain. Antigen unknown. The sample has other DNA sequences that encode this CDR3 too. CDR1 and CDR2 (germline): SNHLY, FYNNEI. The CDR3 contains 14 residues. V lost 9 bases, J lost 3 bases, and 16 bases lay in between. The data stem from a study of shared clonotypes between healthy human individuals. Study findings and constraints: Generation probability values for non-shared clonotypes were lower than those for clonotypes shared by all four donors.

Each cell subset's genomic DNA was divided evenly among several immunoSEQ plates. Sequenced by immunoSEQ multiplex PCR; TCRdb stores in-frame clones only, minus some. The repertoire holds more than 150,000 clones, with 65% to 80% as singletons. This chain connects TRBV2 to TRBJ2-3; TRBD2 might be the D (6 bases). The receptor was isolated from a man aged 25-45 years in good health. The sequenced sample was memory CD4+ T cells sorted from blood. Subset noted: CD45RA-negative fraction. The CDR3 DNA sequence: TGTGCCAGTCAACTAGCAGGAGTTACAGATACGCAGTATTTT. This sequence encodes CASQLAGVTDTQYF.